One and the same sample provided the 20 T cell receptor beta chains below, sequenced in a study of T cell responses to AZD1222 COVID-19 vaccine. Assay used: immunoSEQ multiplex PCR; TCRdb lists only in-frame clones, some missing. The sample has 94,000 or so clones, roughly 87% seen once. The sample here was peripheral blood, taken on day 0 of AZD1222 vaccination. Receptors were obtained from an adult in good health.

V is TRBV11-2 and J is TRBJ1-2, with a weak D call TRBD1 (5 bases). The germline gives CDR1 SGHAT, CDR2 FQNNGV. This CDR3 has 12 amino acids. V was pared by 5 bases and J by 8 bases, with 12 bases between. CDR3 residues: CASSQSGGGYTF. DNA of the CDR3: TGTGCCAGCAGCCAGTCGGGGGGAGGCTACACCTTC.

This chain uses TRBV3-1 (or the pseudogene TRBV3-2) with TRBJ1-2, with 7 bases identical to TRBD1. After removal of 4 bases from V and 4 bases from J, the junction contained 12 bases not matched to a gene. CDR1 and CDR2 (germline): LGHDT, YNNKEL (reference sequence). CDR3 length: 16 amino acids. The CDR3 sequence: CASSRNGQAGVYGYTF. CDR3 nucleotides: TGTGCCAGCAGCCGCAACGGACAGGCGGGAGTCTATGGCTACACCTTC.

The chain employs TRBV29-1 and TRBJ2-4; 12 bases line up with TRBD1. This CDR3 has 16 amino acids. In germline, CDR1 is SQVTM, CDR2 ANQGSEA. V gave up 6 bases and J gave up 5 bases; unmatched junction bases: 11. CDR3 sequence reads: CSVVFGTGGWENIQYF. CDR3 nucleotide sequence: TGCAGCGTAGTTTTCGGGACAGGGGGCTGGGAAAACATTCAGTACTTC.

The chain joins TRBV21-1 to TRBJ1-1. TRBV21-1 is annotated as a pseudogene. This CDR3 has 17 residues. This CDR3 is CASSKHGPWRERTEAFF. The DNA for the CDR3 is TGTGCCAGCAGCAAACACGGACCATGGAGGGAGAGGACTGAAGCTTTCTTT.

This sequence joins TRBV14 and TRBJ1-2, with D unresolved. Trimming removed 1 base at V and 3 bases at J, with 3 bases between. The CDR3 is 12 amino acids. Per germline, CDR1 SGHDN and CDR2 FVKESK. The CDR3 spells CASSQGDYGYTF. The CDR3 DNA is TGTGCCAGCAGCCAAGGAGACTATGGCTACACCTTC.

The chain links TRBV19 to TRBJ1-2; D not resolved. Germline CDR1 is LNHDA and CDR2 is SQIVND (reference sequence). V lost 1 base to trimming and J lost 2 bases, with 11 bases between them. The CDR3 runs 15 residues. CDR3: CASSIAGRRNYGYTF. DNA for the CDR3: TGTGCCAGTAGTATAGCTGGCAGACGAAACTATGGCTACACCTTC.

The gene calls are TRBV5-4 and TRBJ1-3, with 7 bases aligning to TRBD1. Germline CDR1 is SGHNT and CDR2 is YYREEE (reference sequence). After removal of 4 bases from V and 0 bases from J, the junction contained 7 bases not matched to a gene. CDR3 length: 16 residues. CDR3 coding DNA: TGTGCCAGCAGCCCCGATCGACAGGGCTCTGGAAACACCATATATTTT. Its translation: CASSPDRQGSGNTIYF.

This clone was picked up a small number of times. This chain connects TRBV27 to TRBJ1-2, with a weak D call TRBD1 (5 bases). Germline assignment: CDR1 MNHEY and CDR2 SMNVEV (reference sequence). Deletions cut 5 bases from V and 8 bases from J, with 21 bases between. The CDR3 sequence is 15 residues long. The chain's CDR3 is CASSPSAGPLTGYTF. CDR3 nucleotide sequence: TGTGCCAGCAGTCCTTCTGCGGGACCGCTAACCGGCTACACCTTC.

The rearrangement joins TRBV4-1 to TRBJ1-6; D is perhaps TRBD1 (5 bases). Per the germline V gene, CDR1 is MGHRA and CDR2 is YSYEKL. CDR3 size: 16 residues. Trimming took 2 bases from V and 7 from J, leaving 15 bases between them. CDR3: CASSQPTGRRNSPLHF. CDR3 bases: TGCGCCAGCAGCCAACCTACGGGACGGAGAAATTCACCCCTCCACTTT.

This clone was seen a handful of times. The chain couples TRBV28 to TRBJ1-4; the D gene is possibly TRBD1 (5 bases). From germline, CDR1 is MDHEN and CDR2 SYDVKM. The CDR3 has 20 residues. Trimming shortened V by 3 bases and J by 0 bases, and 23 bases separated the two germline ends. The CDR3: CASSLGRQTSWFATNEKLFF. Here the CDR3 DNA reads TGTGCCAGCAGTTTGGGGAGACAGACGTCTTGGTTCGCAACTAATGAAAAACTGTTTTTT.

This rearrangement joins TRBV3-1 (or the pseudogene TRBV3-2) to TRBJ2-7, with TRBD1 as a possible D gene (5 bases). Germline V lookup: CDR1 LGHDT, CDR2 YNNKEL (reference sequence). Trimming removed 4 bases from V and 4 bases from J, with 20 bases in between. This CDR3 is built from 16 residues. The CDR3 nucleotides are TGTGCCAGCAGCCGAACACAACAGGCGTTGGGATACGAGCAGTACTTC. Amino acid sequence: CASSRTQQALGYEQYF.

This clone was seen a few times. V gene TRBV3-1 (or the pseudogene TRBV3-2) combines with J gene TRBJ2-7; tentatively, D is TRBD1 or TRBD2 (5 bases each). With 4 bases removed from V and 3 bases from J, the gap between germline ends came to 10 bases. The CDR3 spans 13 residues. CDR1 and CDR2 from the germline V gene are LGHDT and YNNKEL (reference sequence). Written as DNA, the CDR3 is TGTGCCAGCAGCCCCGGGACGGGCTACGAGCAGTACTTC. It specifies CASSPGTGYEQYF.

The CDR3 bases are TGTGCCAGTAGTTACATAATGAACACTGAAGCTTTCTTT. The encoded protein is CASSYIMNTEAFF. The rearrangement uses TRBV19 and TRBJ1-1; D unresolved. Trimming cost V 5 bases and J 0 bases, with 7 bases left between them. The CDR3 extends over 13 amino acids. Germline V gene sequence: CDR1 LNHDA, CDR2 SQIVND (reference sequence).

The chain carries TRBV5-1 and TRBJ1-6, with a possible D match to TRBD1 (5 bases). V lost 7 bases and J 0 bases, leaving 20 bases between the germline ends. This CDR3 is 18 amino acids long. Germline assignment: CDR1 SGHRS and CDR2 YFSETQ. CDR3 loop: CASRGDSGSGSYNSPLHF. The CDR3 DNA reads as TGCGCCAGCCGAGGGGACTCAGGGAGCGGCTCCTATAATTCACCCCTCCACTTT.

The genes are TRBV6-5 and TRBJ1-1; 10 bases match TRBD1. CDR1 and CDR2 (germline): MNHEY, SVGAGI. Trimming took 6 bases from V and 5 from J; bases not matched to a gene: 9. The CDR3 runs to 15 residues. CDR3: CASRQDRGRDTEAFF. DNA for the CDR3: TGTGCCAGCAGACAAGACAGGGGGCGCGATACTGAAGCTTTCTTT.

V usage is TRBV7-3 and J usage is TRBJ2-5, with D tentatively TRBD1 (5 bases). CDR3 size: 13 residues. The germline gives CDR1 SGHTA, CDR2 FQGTGA. Trimming stripped 1 base from V and 5 bases from J, with 8 bases between. The CDR3 protein is CASSLNWGETQYF. In nucleotides, the CDR3 is TGTGCCAGCAGCTTAAATTGGGGCGAGACCCAGTACTTC.

The V and J genes are TRBV29-1 and TRBJ2-1; D is perhaps TRBD2 (6 bases). CDR3 size: 14 residues. Trimming stripped 1 base from V and 1 base from J, with 8 bases between. Germline V gene sequence: CDR1 SQVTM, CDR2 ANQGSEA. The CDR3 region is CSVEAGVSYNEQFF. The CDR3 DNA reads as TGCAGCGTTGAAGCGGGGGTTTCCTACAATGAGCAGTTCTTC.

The chain uses TRBV3-1 (or the pseudogene TRBV3-2) and TRBJ1-1; no definite D call. The CDR3 loop spans 14 amino acids. Deletions cut 1 base from V and 4 bases from J, with 10 bases between. Germline CDR1 reads LGHDT; CDR2 reads YNNKEL (reference sequence). CDR3 in DNA: TGTGCCAGCAGCCAAGCGGAAGGGAGCACTGAAGCTTTCTTT. Translated: CASSQAEGSTEAFF.

The gene calls are TRBV27 and TRBJ1-1; 7 bases align to TRBD1. The V gene end was trimmed by 6 bases and the J gene end by 7 bases; junction bases not matched to a gene: 17. The germline gives CDR1 MNHEY, CDR2 SMNVEV (reference sequence). CDR3 length: 16 residues. CDR3 in amino acids: CASRGVGTALRGEAFF. Here the CDR3 DNA reads TGTGCCAGCAGGGGAGTCGGGACAGCCTTAAGAGGTGAAGCTTTCTTT.

V is TRBV7-9 and J is TRBJ1-1, with TRBD1 as a possible D gene (5 bases). Trimming cost V 7 bases and J 4 bases, with 19 bases left between them. CDR3 length: 15 residues. The germline CDR1 and CDR2 sequences are SEHNR and FQNEAQ (reference sequence). The CDR3 protein is CASIPISGASTEAFF. As DNA, the CDR3 is TGTGCCAGCATCCCAATTTCCGGGGCGTCCACTGAAGCTTTCTTT. Variable domain in full (rest from reference TRBV7-9 and TRBJ1-1): DTGVSQNPRHKITKRGQNVTFRCDPISEHNRLYWYRQTLGQGPEFLTYFQNEAQLEKSRLLSDRFSAERPKGSFSTLEIQRTEQGDSAMYLCASIPISGASTEAFFGQGTRLTVV.